One sample yielded the 10 T cell receptor beta chains listed below, sequenced in a study of regulatory T cells in long-lasting Graves disease. According to the study, TCR beta libraries were built with iRepertoire HTBI primers and CDR3-region Arm-PCR. Each CDR3 protein is one row after TCRdb ran MiXCR on the multiplex PCR reads. Counted here are about 430,000 distinct CDR3 sequences, approximately 16% occurring once; the ten biggest clones make up over 7%. Time point: newly diagnosed GD, antithyroid drugs for less than 3 months. The TCR library was made from RNA that had been extracted from PBMCs in TRIzol. These data were also filed under a second study, of T cells in Graves' hyperthyroidism and ophthalmopathy.

The source was peripheral blood mononuclear cells (PBMCs), collected at new diagnosis, from a patient treated with antithyroid drugs. The receptors were gathered from a middle-aged woman with Graves disease.

The sample holds many counts of this clonotype. The rearrangement links TRBV24-1 to TRBJ2-1, with D possibly called TRBD1 or TRBD2 (5 bases each). The V end was cut by 9 bases, the J end by 6 bases, with 14 bases between. This CDR3 region has 13 residues. In germline, CDR1 is KGHDR, CDR2 SFDVKD. The CDR3 bases are TGTGCCACCCACGAGGGGAGACCCAATGAGCAGTTCTTC. It is translated as CATHEGRPNEQFF.

There are many counts of this clonotype. This sequence joins TRBV6-1 and TRBJ1-1, with D perhaps matching TRBD1 (6 bases). The CDR3 is 12 amino acids. Per the germline V gene, CDR1 is MNHNS and CDR2 is SASEGT. Trimming took off 8 bases at V and 4 bases at J, with 11 bases between the two ends. The CDR3 DNA follows: TGTGCCAGCGGGCAGGGGCTCACTGAAGCTTTCTTT. Translation gives CASGQGLTEAFF.

This clonotype was found many times. The rearrangement uses TRBV11-1 and TRBJ2-3; 10 bases align to TRBD1. This CDR3 spans 15 amino acids. Germline-derived CDR1 and CDR2 are SGHAT and FQDESV (reference sequence). V shed 5 bases and J 4 bases; nucleotides not matched to a gene: 6. Written as DNA, the CDR3 is TGTGCCAGCAGCGGAACGGGACAGGGGTCAGATACGCAGTATTTT. Translated, it gives CASSGTGQGSDTQYF.

This clonotype was picked up many times. This rearrangement joins TRBV12-3 or TRBV12-4 to TRBJ2-5, with 10 bases fitting TRBD1. The ends lost 7 bases at V and 5 bases at J; junction bases unmatched: 10. CDR3 length: 15 amino acids. The chain's CDR3 is CASNWVGQGTETQYF. In nucleotides, the CDR3 is TGTGCCAGCAACTGGGTGGGACAGGGGACGGAGACCCAGTACTTC.

The chain joins TRBV20-1 to TRBJ2-3; maybe TRBD1 (6 bases). CDR3 size: 16 residues. V lost 3 bases to trimming and J lost 0 bases, with 16 bases between them. CDR1 DFQATT and CDR2 SNEGSKA come from the germline V gene (reference sequence). The CDR3 here is CSARTTDSASTDTQYF. The CDR3, as DNA: TGCAGTGCTAGGACCACGGACAGCGCTAGCACAGATACGCAGTATTTT.

The chain employs TRBV5-4 and TRBJ2-1; TRBD1 is a possible D gene (6 bases). The J call may be mistaken, given a closer DNA end match to TRBJ2-5. This CDR3 comprises 15 residues. The germline V gene encodes CDR1 SGHNT and CDR2 YYREEE (reference sequence). The CDR3 loop is CASSRTGTSLETQYF. The CDR3 DNA reads as TGTGCCAGCAGCCGAACAGGGACCAGCCTAGAGACCCAGTACTTC.

The J gene is TRBJ2-1, the V gene TRBV11-2; 8 bases align to TRBD2. Germline V gene lookup returns CDR1 SGHAT and CDR2 FQNNGV. Trimming took 5 bases from V and 5 from J; bases not matched to a gene: 8. The CDR3 length is 15 residues. CDR3 loop: CASSGTGGWDNEQFF. The CDR3 DNA is TGTGCCAGCAGCGGGACGGGAGGGTGGGACAATGAGCAGTTCTTC.

In this sample, this clonotype turned up many times. The chain is built from TRBV28 and TRBJ2-5, with TRBD2 matching 7 bases. The CDR3 has 20 amino acids. Germline values: CDR1 MDHEN, CDR2 SYDVKM. V shed 7 bases, J shed 2 bases, and the junction held 25 bases outside the gene matches. The CDR3: CASKGWWRAGDAMGQETQYF. CDR3 bases: TGTGCCAGCAAGGGGTGGTGGAGGGCGGGAGACGCGATGGGACAAGAGACCCAGTACTTC.

This clonotype was seen at least ten times. The rearrangement joins TRBV27 to TRBJ2-7, with 10 bases identical to TRBD2. Unmatched junction bases numbered 9, after V lost 6 bases and J lost 4 bases. The CDR3 length is 15 residues. CDR1 MNHEY and CDR2 SMNVEV come from the germline V gene (reference sequence). Here the CDR3 DNA reads TGTGCCAGCAGGGCCCCGCTAGCGGGAGCATACGAGCAGTACTTC. It is translated as CASRAPLAGAYEQYF.

This clonotype appeared many times. This chain uses TRBV7-2 with TRBJ1-4; no firm D call. The CDR3 runs 13 residues. Trimming removed 5 bases at V and 7 bases at J, with 11 bases between. Germline lookup yields CDR1 SGHTA and CDR2 FQGNSA. CDR3 bases: TGTGCCAGCAGCAAAGGTGGGAGTGAAAAACTGTTTTTT. This sequence encodes CASSKGGSEKLFF.